Following are 7 T cell receptor beta chains from one sample sequenced in a study of T cell repertoires in ileal Crohn's disease. Time point defined: neoterminal ileum biopsy at postoperative endoscopy, about 6 months after surgery. Sequencing was performed with immunoSEQ multiplex PCR; in TCRdb, only in-frame clones are kept and a portion is missing. This table holds roughly 9,200 clones, 70% to 80% found once. Sequenced: ileal tissue. The origin of the receptors is an adult with Crohn's disease.

This clone showed up just a few times. The genes are TRBV2 and TRBJ2-7, with 8 bases lining up with TRBD1. The CDR3 contains 15 residues. Germline CDR1 reads SNHLY; CDR2 reads FYNNEI. V lost 2 bases to trimming and J lost 7 bases; unmatched junction nucleotides: 10. The CDR3 here is CASSEQPGQVVEQYF. The CDR3, as DNA: TGTGCCAGCAGTGAACAACCGGGACAGGTAGTAGAGCAGTACTTC.

The chain carries TRBV18 and TRBJ2-2; 12 nucleotides line up with TRBD2. The CDR3 length is 16 residues. Unmatched junction bases numbered 4, after V lost 5 bases and J lost 3 bases. Germline V CDR1 and CDR2: KGHSH, LQKENI. CDR3 in amino acids: CASSSGTSGYTGELFF. The CDR3 DNA reads as TGTGCCAGCTCATCCGGGACTAGCGGGTACACCGGGGAGCTGTTTTTT.

This chain uses TRBV25-1 with TRBJ2-5; 7 bases line up with TRBD1. Germline CDR1 reads MGHDK; CDR2 reads SYGVNS. The CDR3 consists of 17 residues. The J segment lost 4 bases and the V segment lost 4 bases, leaving 15 bases of the junction unmatched. As DNA, the CDR3 is TGTGCCAGCAGTGTGCGAGGGGGCGAGGCTGGTTCAGAGACCCAGTACTTC. Its protein is CASSVRGGEAGSETQYF. Using reference TRBV25-1 and TRBJ2-5 for the parts outside the CDR3, the full variable domain is EADIYQTPRYLVIGTGKKITLECSQTMGHDKMYWYQQDPGMELHLIHYSYGVNSTEKGDLSSESTVSRIRTEHFPLTLESARPSHTSQYLCASSVRGGEAGSETQYFGPGTRLLVL.

The chain joins TRBV11-2 to TRBJ2-7; D not certain. The CDR3 contains 15 residues. Trimming left V 0 bases short and J 2 bases short, with 11 bases between. Germline values: CDR1 SGHAT, CDR2 FQNNGV. The CDR3 protein is CASSLEQALPYEQYF. DNA of the CDR3: TGTGCCAGCAGCTTAGAGCAGGCCCTCCCCTACGAGCAGTACTTC. The full variable domain, in which reference TRBV11-2 and TRBJ2-7 provide the parts outside the CDR3, is EAGVAQSPRYKIIEKRQSVAFWCNPISGHATLYWYQQILGQGPKLLIQFQNNGVVDDSQLPKDRFSAERLKGVDSTLKIQPAKLEDSAVYLCASSLEQALPYEQYFGPGTRLTVT.

This chain joins TRBV29-1 and TRBJ2-7; a possible D gene is TRBD1 (5 bases). This CDR3 spans 13 amino acids. Trimming pared 2 bases from V and 4 bases from J, leaving 12 bases between. Germline V gives CDR1 SQVTM, CDR2 ANQGSEA. CDR3 residues: CSVEYPYRYEQYF. The CDR3, as DNA: TGCAGCGTTGAATACCCATACAGGTACGAGCAGTACTTC.

This chain joins TRBV7-2 and TRBJ2-3; TRBD2 matches 7 bases. The CDR3 runs 16 residues. The junction had 8 bases not matched to a gene; V was cut back by 5 bases and J by 0 bases. Germline V gene sequence: CDR1 SGHTA, CDR2 FQGNSA. In nucleotides, the CDR3 is TGTGCCAGCAGCCTCAGTGGCGGGGGAAGCACAGATACGCAGTATTTT. Translation: CASSLSGGGSTDTQYF.

The chain joins TRBV30 to TRBJ1-1; no firm D call. Trimming left V 4 bases short and J 6 bases short, with 12 bases between. This CDR3 has 12 amino acids. From germline, CDR1 is GTSNPN and CDR2 SVGIG (reference sequence). The DNA for the CDR3 is TGTGCCTGGAATCGTGGGCCCGCTGAAGCTTTCTTT. It codes for CAWNRGPAEAFF.